The rows below give T cell receptor beta chains drawn from one sample of a study of blood T cell repertoires in COVID-19. Data came from immunoSEQ multiplex PCR; TCRdb stores just in-frame clones and leaves some out. The sample carries hundreds of thousands of clones, roughly nine tenths recorded once. The source material was peripheral blood. The receptors originated from a woman aged 30 to 39 with COVID-19, enrolled during active disease. The CDR3 runs from the conserved cysteine through the conserved F or W. A D gene is named only where the DNA matches it firmly. Some rows mark clone size as missing; the rest say once, few, many or name a class of expanded clone.

J | V | size | D | CDR3 | DNA
TRBJ1-1 | TRBV5-1 | once | - | CASSLAQTSNTEAFF | TGCGCCAGCAGCTTGGCCCAGACTTCGAACACTGAAGCTTTCTTT
TRBJ2-7 | TRBV6-5 | - | TRBD1 | CASSSPGQGTYEQYF | TGTGCCAGCAGTTCCCCGGGACAGGGAACCTACGAGCAGTACTTC
TRBJ1-2 | TRBV18 | - | TRBD1 | CASSPARDSNYGYTF | TGTGCCAGCTCACCGGCAAGGGACAGTAACTATGGCTACACCTTC
TRBJ2-3 | TRBV7-2 | once | - | CASSLASQSDTQYF | TGTGCCAGCAGCTTAGCGTCACAGTCAGATACGCAGTATTTT
TRBJ2-5 | TRBV18 | - | - | CASSPTTGVPGSHGVLIETQYF | TGTGCCAGCTCACCAACCACCGGAGTCCCCGGGTCCCACGGGGTTCTGATTGAGACCCAGTACTTC
TRBJ1-2 | TRBV11-2 | - | TRBD1 | CASSLGHRGLSGYTF | TGTGCCAGCAGCTTAGGCCACAGGGGGCTCTCTGGCTACACCTTC
TRBJ1-2 | TRBV28 | - | - | CASSWSQDYAYGYTF | TGTGCCAGCAGTTGGTCACAGGACTACGCCTATGGCTACACCTTC
TRBJ2-2 | TRBV10-1 | - | - | CASSESANTGELFF | TGCGCCAGCAGTGAGTCCGCGAACACCGGGGAGCTGTTTTTT
TRBJ1-2 | TRBV19 | - | - | CASTTAGGGYGYTF | TGTGCCAGTACCACGGCGGGCGGAGGCTATGGCTACACCTTC
TRBJ2-1 | TRBV19 | - | TRBD1 | CASSIPSGTGAHNEQFF | TGTGCCAGTAGTATACCGTCCGGGACAGGGGCTCACAATGAGCAGTTCTTC
TRBJ2-3 | TRBV11-3 | - | TRBD2 | CASSLGSASGGTDTQYF | TGTGCCAGCAGCTTAGGTTCAGCTAGCGGGGGCACAGATACGCAGTATTTT
TRBJ2-7 | TRBV2 | - | - | CASSEVRSSYEQYF | TGTGCCAGCAGTGAAGTGAGGAGCTCCTACGAGCAGTACTTC
TRBJ1-1 | TRBV5-5 | - | - | CASREPGPQRDTEAFF | TGTGCCAGCAGAGAACCCGGACCCCAGAGGGACACTGAAGCTTTCTTT
TRBJ1-4 | TRBV18 | - | TRBD1 | CASSPDRETNEKLFF | TGTGCCAGCTCACCGGACAGGGAAACTAATGAAAAACTGTTTTTT
TRBJ1-6 | TRBV7-2 | - | TRBD1 | CASSLVGTGGLYNSPLHF | TGTGCCAGCAGCTTAGTCGGGACAGGGGGCCTCTATAATTCACCCCTCCACTTT
TRBJ1-5 | TRBV6-2/TRBV6-3 | - | TRBD1 | CASSPRQGRYQPQHF | TGTGCCAGCAGCCCTCGACAGGGGAGGTATCAGCCCCAGCATTTT
TRBJ2-1 | TRBV10-3 | - | - | CAIRKDTNSYNEQFF | TGTGCCATCAGGAAGGACACTAACTCCTACAATGAGCAGTTCTTC
TRBJ1-2 | TRBV7-9 | - | - | CASSFRTGGYTF | TGTGCCAGCAGCTTTCGGACGGGGGGCTACACCTTC
TRBJ2-5 | TRBV9 | - | TRBD2 | CASSALPSGTQETQYF | TGTGCCAGCAGCGCCCTGCCTAGCGGGACCCAAGAGACCCAGTACTTC
TRBJ2-5 | TRBV18 | - | TRBD2 | CASSGGTSGGETQYF | TGTGCCAGCTCAGGAGGGACTAGCGGGGGAGAGACCCAGTACTTC
TRBJ1-1 | TRBV29-1 | - | TRBD1 | CSSTGWGTGMNTEAFF | TGCAGCTCAACTGGGTGGGGGACAGGAATGAACACTGAAGCTTTCTTT
TRBJ2-3 | TRBV4-1 | - | - | CASSPIPLGGGRWDTQYF | TGCGCCAGCAGCCCGATACCTCTAGGTGGGGGCCGATGGGATACGCAGTATTTT
TRBJ1-1 | TRBV4-3 | - | - | CASSQEWGEGEAFF | TGCGCCAGCAGCCAAGAGTGGGGGGAGGGTGAAGCTTTCTTT
TRBJ2-1 | TRBV5-4 | - | TRBD2 | CASSLGGASGGNEQFF | TGTGCCAGCAGCTTGGGTGGGGCTAGCGGAGGGAATGAGCAGTTCTTC
TRBJ2-1 | TRBV11-2 | once | TRBD2 | CASSLPRGASYNEQFF | TGTGCCAGCAGCTTACCGCGGGGGGCTTCCTACAATGAGCAGTTCTTC
TRBJ2-7 | TRBV7-8 | few | TRBD1 | CASSPRDRGRIVTDEQYF | TGTGCCAGCAGCCCCCGGGACAGGGGGCGAATCGTAACGGACGAGCAGTACTTC
TRBJ2-1 | TRBV27 | - | - | CASSPLTWRDNEQFF | TGTGCCAGCAGTCCACTCACTTGGAGGGACAATGAGCAGTTCTTC
TRBJ1-1 | TRBV7-9 | - | - | CASSLFTGKTEAFF | TGTGCCAGCAGCTTATTTACAGGGAAAACTGAAGCTTTCTTT
TRBJ1-1 | TRBV23-1 | - | - | CARGRQGFTEAFF | TGCGCCCGAGGGCGACAAGGGTTCACTGAAGCTTTCTTT
TRBJ2-1 | TRBV19 | once | TRBD2 | CASSVSGGATNEQFF | TGTGCCAGTAGTGTAAGCGGGGGGGCCACTAATGAGCAGTTCTTC
TRBJ2-7 | TRBV4-1 | - | - | CASSYPTQGDSYEQYF | TGCGCCAGCAGCTACCCAACACAGGGCGACTCCTACGAGCAGTACTTC
TRBJ2-5 | TRBV27 | - | - | CASSLGGAETQYF | TGTGCCAGCAGTTTGGGGGGAGCTGAGACCCAGTACTTC
TRBJ2-2 | TRBV6-5 | - | TRBD1 | CASSARTGAGELFF | TGTGCCAGCAGCGCAAGGACAGGGGCCGGGGAGCTGTTTTTT
TRBJ2-3 | TRBV7-6 | - | TRBD1 | CASSSWDSEDTQYF | TGTGCCAGCAGCTCGTGGGACAGTGAAGATACGCAGTATTTT
TRBJ2-7 | TRBV6-6 | - | - | CASTQSTVGAVEQYF | TGTGCCAGCACCCAATCGACGGTGGGTGCGGTCGAGCAGTACTTC
TRBJ1-3 | TRBV15 | once | TRBD1 | CATSSDRGHGNTIYF | TGTGCCACCAGCTCGGACAGGGGGCATGGAAACACCATATATTTT
TRBJ2-2 | TRBV5-5 | - | - | CASSSSRDFTGELFF | TGTGCCAGCAGCTCGTCCCGGGACTTTACCGGGGAGCTGTTTTTT
TRBJ2-1 | TRBV28 | - | TRBD2 | CASSLVRLAGGLNYNEQFF | TGTGCCAGCAGTTTAGTTCGGCTAGCGGGGGGCCTCAACTACAATGAGCAGTTCTTC
TRBJ2-7 | TRBV4-3 | - | TRBD2 | CASSQDPLAGGLDEQYF | TGCGCCAGCAGCCAAGATCCGCTAGCGGGGGGCCTGGACGAGCAGTACTTC
TRBJ2-1 | TRBV5-1 | - | TRBD2 | CASRRLAGDWVISYNEQFF | TGCGCCAGCAGGAGACTAGCGGGAGATTGGGTGATTTCCTACAATGAGCAGTTCTTC
TRBJ1-2 | TRBV19 | few | - | CASSIQGLYGYTF | TGTGCCAGTAGTATACAGGGGCTCTATGGCTACACCTTC
TRBJ2-1 | TRBV24-1 | - | TRBD2 | CATSESTSGSFNEQFF | TGTGCCACCAGTGAGTCGACTAGCGGGAGTTTTAATGAGCAGTTCTTC
TRBJ1-1 | TRBV11-3 | - | - | CASSPRLNTEAFF | TGTGCCAGCAGCCCGCGGTTGAACACTGAAGCTTTCTTT
TRBJ2-3 | TRBV7-2 | once | - | CASSRDWGSSDTQYF | TGTGCCAGCAGCCGGGACTGGGGGTCTTCAGATACGCAGTATTTT
TRBJ2-2 | TRBV19 | - | - | CASSMGQGRFTGELFF | TGTGCCAGTAGTATGGGGCAGGGCCGTTTCACCGGGGAGCTGTTTTTT
TRBJ2-5 | TRBV15 | - | - | CATSTGSAQETQYF | TGTGCCACCAGCACGGGTAGCGCCCAAGAGACCCAGTACTTC
TRBJ1-5 | TRBV12-5 | few | - | CASGLVLFQRGRNQPQHF | TGTGCTAGTGGTTTGGTACTCTTTCAGCGGGGGAGGAATCAGCCCCAGCATTTT
TRBJ2-5 | TRBV2 | - | - | CASSEAWAGGPGETQYF | TGTGCCAGCAGTGAAGCGTGGGCGGGCGGCCCTGGGGAGACCCAGTACTTC
TRBJ2-2 | TRBV25-1 | - | TRBD2 | CASISGTHTGELFF | TGTGCCAGCATTAGCGGGACCCACACCGGGGAGCTGTTTTTT
TRBJ2-3 | TRBV7-8 | - | TRBD2 | CASGKLAGLMGDTQYF | TGTGCCAGCGGAAAGTTAGCGGGGTTGATGGGAGATACGCAGTATTTT
TRBJ2-7 | TRBV11-1 | - | TRBD1 | CASSPGTGGSYEQYF | TGTGCCAGCAGCCCCGGGACAGGGGGTTCCTACGAGCAGTACTTC
TRBJ2-3 | TRBV4-1 | - | TRBD1 | CASSQAPQGGQDTDTQYF | TGCGCCAGCAGCCAAGCCCCACAGGGGGGACAGGACACAGATACGCAGTATTTT
TRBJ2-1 | TRBV13 | - | TRBD1 | CASTPPGQGVVEQFF | TGTGCCAGCACCCCCCCGGGACAGGGGGTAGTGGAGCAGTTCTTC
TRBJ1-1 | TRBV28 | - | - | CASSTGPQNTEAFF | TGTGCCAGCAGTACAGGGCCGCAGAACACTGAAGCTTTCTTT
TRBJ2-7 | TRBV10-2 | - | TRBD2 | CASSEGAGGLYEQYF | TGCGCCAGCAGTGAGGGGGCGGGGGGGCTCTACGAGCAGTACTTC
TRBJ1-2 | TRBV4-2 | - | TRBD1 | CASSQGGTGTYGYTF | TGTGCCAGCAGCCAAGGGGGGACAGGGACCTATGGCTACACCTTC
TRBJ2-3 | TRBV14 | - | - | CASSQDFYFGGARGTQYF | TGTGCCAGCAGCCAAGACTTCTACTTTGGCGGGGCCCGGGGTACGCAGTATTTT
TRBJ2-7 | TRBV15 | - | - | CATSILLSYEQYF | TGTGCCACCAGCATTCTCCTCTCTTACGAGCAGTACTTC